Listed below are T cell receptor beta chains from one sample, sequenced in a study of somatic mutations in cytotoxic T cells in rheumatoid arthritis. The method was immunoSEQ multiplex PCR; TCRdb's version includes in-frame clones alone and lacks a portion of them. The sample has about 20,000 clones, around 85% seen once; the top ten hold about 15%. Input material: CD8+ T cells sorted from blood. The receptors originated from a man in his forties or fifties in good health. Each CDR3 is given with its conserved first and last residue.

TRBJ2-1 TRBV29-1 CSVEDHDSGGPLYNEQFF
TRBJ1-1 TRBV6-1 CASSEAPWGHGFMNTEAFF
TRBJ1-1 TRBV21-1 CASSIVRPMNTEAFF
TRBJ2-1 TRBV5-8 CASSLLINRGGEQFF
TRBJ1-3 TRBV28 CASSSLDRGPPIYF
TRBJ1-4 TRBV9 CASSSQGGDEKLFF
TRBJ2-1 TRBV4-3 CASSQFGNEQFF
TRBJ1-1 TRBV5-4 CASSLVSGQHEAFF
TRBJ2-7 TRBV28 CASSSRDSTYEQYF
TRBJ1-3 TRBV7-9 CASSGGDGNKPSGNTIYF
TRBJ1-5 TRBV19 CASSYSDRVANQPQHF
TRBJ2-1 TRBV27 CASSFTSGIYNEQFF
TRBJ1-1 TRBV4-1 CASSQSGTANTEAFF
TRBJ1-5 TRBV28 CASTGGQASNQPQHF
NA TRBV7-9 CASSFFPRDRVDYEQYF
TRBJ1-5 TRBV19 CASGLAGLSQPQHF
TRBJ2-7 TRBV15 CATGEGTGSYEQYF
TRBJ2-6 TRBV9 CASSAGTGENSGANVLTF
TRBJ2-1 TRBV9 CASSPRRTSFSNEQFF